The 19 T cell receptor beta chains below come from one sample, sequenced in a study of tumor-infiltrating lymphocytes in primary liver carcinoma. It was unsorted whole blood that yielded blood RNA, and germline DNA was also extracted. With a constant-region primer, TCR beta cDNA was made from around 530 ng of total RNA. For TCR beta, libraries were produced by three nested multiplex PCR rounds using slightly modified ARM-PCR. Use of TRBV1-TRBV30 forward primers with a C-beta reverse primer characterized the first two PCR rounds, which lasted about 10 cycles each. TCRdb reprocessed the multiplex PCR reads via MiXCR and lists one record per CDR3 protein. The sample records about 350,000 distinct CDR3 sequences, less than 75% being singletons. Sequences were obtained from peripheral blood. The source of these receptors is a man between 40 and 49 years old with primary liver carcinoma and hepatitis B virus infection.

Note on this clonotype: The junction does not match germline at one end; this may be a read error. The V and J genes are TRBV11-2 and TRBJ2-7, with D possibly being TRBD1 (5 bases). Per germline, CDR1 SGHAT and CDR2 FQNNGV. The CDR3 runs to 15 residues. CDR3 loop: CASSLDPTGYNEQYF. CDR3 sequence (DNA): TGTGCTAGCAGCTTAGACCCTACAGGTTACAACGAGCAGTACTTC.

About this clonotype: The CDR3 end shows no conserved phenylalanine or tryptophan, and so a read error is likely. The genes are TRBV11-2 and TRBJ2-4; D may match TRBD1 or TRBD2 (6 bases each). Germline CDR1 reads SGHAT; CDR2 reads FQNNGV. The V gene lost 5 bases and the J gene lost 0 bases, with 23 bases spanning the gap. The CDR3 sequence is 19 residues long. CDR3 sequence reads: CASSPAEGTPTLAKNIQYI. CDR3 coding DNA: TGTGCCAGCAGCCCCGCGGAGGGGACACCAACACTAGCCAAAAACATTCAGTACATC.

Comment on this clonotype: Since a much larger clone is just one base distant, this may be a read error. The genes are TRBV6-2 or TRBV6-3 and TRBJ2-7; D unclear. This CDR3 region has 15 residues. Trimming took off 7 bases at V and 6 bases at J, with 22 bases between the two ends. The V gene's germline CDR1 is MNHEY and CDR2 SVGEGT. The CDR3 reads CASNTTTRLRSEQYF. The CDR3 DNA reads as TGTGCCAGCAATACCACGACAAGATTACGATCCGAGCAGTACTTC.

Remarks on this clonotype: At one boundary the junction diverges from the germline segment, which might be a read error. The chain has TRBV7-3 and TRBJ2-1, with TRBD2 identical over 8 bases. The CDR3 is made up of 14 amino acids. Germline CDR1 reads SGHTA; CDR2 reads FQGTGA. The CDR3 spells CASSYSGAYNEQSF. In DNA form, the CDR3 reads TGTGCCAGCAGCTATAGCGGGGCATACAATGAGCAGTCCTTC.

This clonotype was seen a handful of times. The CDR3 DNA is TGCGCCAGCAGCCAAGAGCCCGGGACTAGCGGGAGCACAGATACGCAGTATTTT. Translation: CASSQEPGTSGSTDTQYF. V and J are TRBV4-1 and TRBJ2-3; the match to TRBD2 covers 12 bases. The CDR3 extends over 18 amino acids. Germline CDR1 is MGHRA and CDR2 is YSYEKL. V lost 0 bases to trimming and J lost 0 bases; unmatched junction nucleotides: 4.

This clonotype was recorded a few times. The gene calls are TRBV6-1 and TRBJ2-5; D may be TRBD1 or TRBD2 (6 bases each). Germline lookup yields CDR1 MNHNS and CDR2 SASEGT. V was trimmed by 4 bases and J by 7 bases, leaving 19 bases between them. The CDR3 loop spans 15 amino acids. The CDR3 bases are TGTGCCAGCAGTGGACCCGGGACGGGGGCTGGGACCCAGTACTTC. Translation: CASSGPGTGAGTQYF.

Points on this clonotype: A much larger clone differs by one base, so this may be a read error. CDR3 region: CASSQEAGLGDTQYF. CDR3 DNA sequence: TGCGCCAGCAGCCAAGAGGCAGGGCTGGGGGATACGCAGTATTTT. The V call is TRBV4-3, the J call TRBJ2-3; TRBD1 might be the D (5 bases). The CDR3 is 15 amino acids. Trimming shortened V by 0 bases and J by 6 bases, and 13 bases separated the two germline ends. Germline V gene sequence: CDR1 LGHNA, CDR2 YSLEER.

Concerning this clonotype: The CDR3 does not close with the conserved phenylalanine or tryptophan, likely indicating a read error. J is TRBJ2-3 and V is TRBV10-3; 9 nucleotides line up with TRBD1. The J segment lost 5 bases and the V segment lost 7 bases, leaving 4 bases of the junction unmatched. Germline lookup yields CDR1 ENHRY and CDR2 SYGVKD. The CDR3 length is 13 residues. CDR3 nucleotide sequence: TGTGCCATCAAAACAGGGGGCAAAGATACGCAGTATTAT. Protein sequence: CAIKTGGKDTQYY.

As to this clonotype: Since a much larger clone is just one base distant, this may be a read error. The rearrangement uses TRBV5-4 and TRBJ1-2; no definite D call. CDR1 is SGHNT, CDR2 YYREEE, per germline (reference sequence). The CDR3 extends over 12 amino acids. The CDR3, as DNA: TGTGCCAGCAGCTTGATCGGCTATGGCCACACCTTC. The encoded protein is CASSLIGYGHTF.

Note on this clonotype: No conserved phenylalanine or tryptophan ends this CDR3, so it is likely a read error. This chain links TRBV5-6 with TRBJ2-5; maybe TRBD1 (5 bases). Deletions cut 4 bases from V and 4 bases from J, with 17 bases between. The CDR3 covers 15 residues. CDR1 is SGHDT and CDR2 is YYEEEE in the germline V gene. The CDR3 loop is CASSRTDILRETQYL. CDR3 nucleotide sequence: TGTGCCAGCAGCCGGACGGACATTTTGAGAGAGACCCAGTACTTA.

The rearrangement joins TRBV6-1 to TRBJ2-7; 7 positions agree with TRBD1. The ends lost 4 bases at V and 4 bases at J; junction bases unmatched: 25. Germline V gives CDR1 MNHNS, CDR2 SASEGT. This CDR3 spans 20 amino acids. DNA for the CDR3: TGTGCCAGCAGTGTCCGACAGGGTGGGTCGATGTGGGCACGGGGTTACGAGCAGTACTTC. Protein sequence: CASSVRQGGSMWARGYEQYF.

The chain carries TRBV18 and TRBJ1-5; 7 bases fit TRBD1. The CDR3 covers 15 residues. Trimming removed 3 bases from V and 3 bases from J; junction bases left unmatched: 5. CDR1 and CDR2 from the germline V gene are KGHSH and LQKENI. This chain's CDR3 is CASSPDRDPNQPQHF. CDR3 nucleotides: TGTGCCAGCTCACCTGACAGGGACCCCAATCAGCCCCAGCATTTT.

Concerning this clonotype itself: This likely comes from a read error, as the CDR3 has no conserved phenylalanine or tryptophan at its end. The chain combines TRBV11-2 with TRBJ1-2; 7 positions match TRBD1. This CDR3 region has 16 residues. Germline V gives CDR1 SGHAT, CDR2 FQNNGV. In DNA, the CDR3 is TGTGCCATCAGCTTAGCGGGGACAGAGCAGACGTTTGGCTACACCATC. Translated: CAISLAGTEQTFGYTI.

The chain combines TRBV29-1 with TRBJ2-3; D is possibly TRBD1 (6 bases). The germline V gene has CDR1 SQVTM and CDR2 ANQGSEA. The CDR3 spans 13 residues. CDR3 DNA: TGCTGCGGTATAGGGGGTAACGCAGATACGCAGTATTTT. Translating it yields CCGIGGNADTQYF.

The J gene is TRBJ1-1, the V gene TRBV28; TRBD1 matches 8 bases. The V gene's germline CDR1 is MDHEN and CDR2 SYDVKM. V trimming: 7 bases; J trimming: 4 bases; junction bases outside the gene matches: 8. The CDR3 has 14 amino acids. The CDR3 loop reads CASIATGGSTEAFF. DNA of the CDR3: TGTGCCAGCATCGCAACAGGGGGGAGCACTGAAGCTTTCTTT.

Of note for this clonotype: A much larger clone is a single base away; this may be a read error. This chain joins TRBV5-4 and TRBJ2-1; D not certain. The CDR3 is 14 residues long. The V gene's germline CDR1 is SGHNT and CDR2 YYREEE (reference sequence). CDR3 in amino acids: CASSLVGQYNEQLF. The CDR3 region has the DNA TGTGCCAGCAGCTTGGTAGGGCAGTACAATGAGCAGCTCTTC.

On this clonotype itself: Possible read error: a much larger clone is one base away. This rearrangement joins TRBV6-5 to TRBJ1-1; 7 bases are shared with TRBD1. CDR3 length: 13 amino acids. Germline loops: CDR1 MNHEY, CDR2 SVGAGI. Here the CDR3 reads CVSSSETGSVAFF. Written as DNA, the CDR3 is TGTGTCAGCAGTTCCGAGACAGGGAGCGTAGCTTTCTTT.

V is TRBV11-2 and J is TRBJ2-5; tentative D call: TRBD2 (5 bases). There are 14 residues in the CDR3. The germline gives CDR1 SGHAT, CDR2 FQNNGV. The V and J ends lost 2 bases and 2 bases respectively, with 9 bases between them. CDR3 loop: CASSLSGKQETQYF. The CDR3 nucleotides are TGTGCCAGCAGCTTAAGCGGTAAGCAAGAGACCCAGTACTTC. Variable domain in full (rest from reference TRBV11-2 and TRBJ2-5): EAGVAQSPRYKIIEKRQSVAFWCNPISGHATLYWYQQILGQGPKLLIQFQNNGVVDDSQLPKDRFSAERLKGVDSTLKIQPAKLEDSAVYLCASSLSGKQETQYFGPGTRLLVL.

Turning to this clonotype: At one end the junction does not follow the germline gene, possibly because of a read error. The chain is built from TRBV29-1 and TRBJ2-3; D assignment may be TRBD1 or TRBD2 (5 bases each). Germline V gene data show CDR1 as SQVTM and CDR2 as ANQGSEA. CDR3 length equals 15 residues. The CDR3 coding sequence is TGCAGCCTTGAGGGACCGGGACGCCAAATCCCCACGCACTATTTT. This translates into CSLEGPGRQIPTHYF.